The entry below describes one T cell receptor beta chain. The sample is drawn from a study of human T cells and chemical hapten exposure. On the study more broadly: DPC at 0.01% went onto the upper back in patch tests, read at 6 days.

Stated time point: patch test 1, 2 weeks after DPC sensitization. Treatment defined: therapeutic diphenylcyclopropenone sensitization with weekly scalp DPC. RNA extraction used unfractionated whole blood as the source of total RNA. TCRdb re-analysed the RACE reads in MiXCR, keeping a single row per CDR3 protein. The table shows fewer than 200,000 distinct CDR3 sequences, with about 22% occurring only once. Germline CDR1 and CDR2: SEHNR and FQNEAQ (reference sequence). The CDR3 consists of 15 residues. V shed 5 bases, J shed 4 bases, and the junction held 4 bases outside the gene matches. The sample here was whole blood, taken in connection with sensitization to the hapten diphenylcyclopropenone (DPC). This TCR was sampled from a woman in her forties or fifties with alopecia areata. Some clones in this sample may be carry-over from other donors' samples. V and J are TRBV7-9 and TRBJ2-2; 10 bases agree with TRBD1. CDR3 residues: CASSRDRGSTGELFF. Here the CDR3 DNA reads TGTGCCAGCAGCCGGGACAGGGGATCCACCGGGGAGCTGTTTTTT.